A few counts support the clone carrying this TCR beta chain. Its target is unknown. This CDR3 region has 13 residues. CDR1 and CDR2 (germline): SQVTM, ANQGSEA. The V end lost 6 bases, the J end lost 1 base, and 12 bases lay between the germline ends. CAS ≥3, NOSPECS ≥4, moderate-to-severe activity and duration under 3 months marked donors with ophthalmopathy. This sample was included in a study of Graves' ophthalmopathy and Graves' hyperthyroidism. Amplification of the TCR beta CDR3 regions used RNA transcripts (as template). Second-round multiplex PCR came after a first-round RT-PCR that employed HTBI primers. Each CDR3 protein is one row after TCRdb ran MiXCR on the multiplex PCR reads. The sample yields some 240,000 distinct CDR3 sequences, about 47% seen once. Study findings and constraints: Most expanded clonotypes from thyroid (those above 0.001 frequency) were also found in blood.

Sequencing was carried out using peripheral blood. The sequence was collected from an adult man with Graves' ophthalmopathy. The chain recombines TRBV29-1 with TRBJ1-1; perhaps TRBD1 as D (5 bases). The CDR3 sequence: CSVPGTGNTEAFF. The CDR3 DNA sequence: TGCAGCGTGCCCGGGACCGGGAACACTGAAGCTTTCTTT. The full variable domain, its missing parts supplied by reference TRBV29-1 and TRBJ1-1, is SAVISQKPSRDICQRGTSLTIQCQVDSQVTMMFWYRQQPGQSLTLIATANQGSEATYESGFVIDKFPISRPNLTFSTLTVSNMSPEDSSIYLCSVPGTGNTEAFFGQGTRLTVV.